Below, 30 T cell receptor beta chains from the same sample are listed, as sequenced in a study of CD8+ T cells in alopecia areata. Treatment here: oral pan-JAK inhibitor, 5-10 mg twice daily. Following extraction, RNA underwent reverse transcription to cDNA, which served as the sequencing template. Produced via immunoSEQ multiplex PCR; TCRdb's table is partial and in-frame only. The data show some 190,000 clones, roughly three fifths seen once. The source was CD4+ T cells sorted from blood, collected at week 4, from a patient treated with tofacitinib. All receptors come from a human donor with alopecia areata.

J is TRBJ1-4 and V is TRBV4-1, with D uncertain. V gave up 4 bases and J gave up 7 bases, with 19 bases separating them. Looked up from germline, CDR1 is MGHRA and CDR2 is YSYEKL. The CDR3 loop spans 16 amino acids. The CDR3 is CASSRPETPGGEKLFF. CDR3 sequence (DNA): TGCGCCAGCAGCCGACCCGAGACCCCGGGCGGTGAAAAACTGTTTTTT.

This sequence joins TRBV7-8 and TRBJ2-5; possible D gene TRBD1, 6 bases. V lost 5 bases to trimming and J lost 5 bases, with 15 bases between them. Germline loops: CDR1 SGHVS, CDR2 FQNEAQ. This CDR3 is 14 amino acids long. This CDR3 reads CASSILQGGETQYF. The CDR3 DNA reads as TGTGCCAGCAGCATCCTACAGGGCGGGGAGACCCAGTACTTC.

The chain recombines TRBV28 with TRBJ2-7; 10 nucleotides agree with TRBD1. Trimming cost V 6 bases and J 4 bases; bases outside gene matches: 12. Germline V lookup: CDR1 MDHEN, CDR2 SYDVKM. CDR3 length equals 16 residues. The CDR3 spells CASSAFRTGGMYEQYF. The DNA of the CDR3 is TGTGCCAGCAGCGCTTTTCGGACAGGGGGAATGTACGAGCAGTACTTC. Combining the CDR3 with reference TRBV28 and TRBJ2-7 gives the whole variable domain DVKVTQSSRYLVKRTGEKVFLECVQDMDHENMFWYRQDPGLGLRLIYFSYDVKMKEKGDIPEGYSVSREKKERFSLILESASTNQTSMYLCASSAFRTGGMYEQYFGPGTRLTVT.

The chain uses TRBV30 and TRBJ2-4; 8 bases fit TRBD2. This CDR3 comprises 18 residues. With V trimmed by 0 bases and J by 1 base, 11 bases remained unmatched. Germline-derived CDR1 and CDR2 are GTSNPN and SVGIG (reference sequence). In DNA form, the CDR3 reads TGTGCCTGGAGTGTACCCGGGGGGGGCGTTAGGGCCAAAAACATTCAGTACTTC. This gives the protein CAWSVPGGGVRAKNIQYF.

The gene calls are TRBV20-1 and TRBJ1-1, with D unresolved. This CDR3 has 10 amino acids. Germline CDR1 reads DFQATT; CDR2 reads SNEGSKA (reference sequence). Trimming took off 7 bases at V and 7 bases at J, with 10 bases between the two ends. The CDR3 DNA reads as TGCAGTGTGGGCACCGGTGAAGCTTTCTTT. This gives the protein CSVGTGEAFF.

CDR3 region: CAWSVGAGTGELFF. The CDR3, as DNA: TGTGCCTGGAGTGTAGGAGCTGGTACCGGGGAGCTGTTTTTT. The rearrangement uses TRBV30 and TRBJ2-2; D remains unclear. The germline V and J ends were trimmed by 0 bases and 5 bases, with 10 bases remaining between them. The CDR3 totals 14 residues. Germline V gives CDR1 GTSNPN, CDR2 SVGIG (reference sequence). Full variable domain (rest looked up from reference TRBV30 and TRBJ2-2): SQTIHQWPATLVQPVGSPLSLECTVEGTSNPNLYWYRQAAGRGLQLLFYSVGIGQISSEVPQNLSASRPQDRQFILSSKKLLLSDSGFYLCAWSVGAGTGELFFGEGSRLTVL.

V and J are TRBV30 and TRBJ1-4; D unclear. Between the trimmed V and J ends, which lost 0 bases and 8 bases, there was a span of 13 bases. The CDR3 runs to 14 residues. Germline values: CDR1 GTSNPN, CDR2 SVGIG (reference sequence). The CDR3 protein is CAWSVKNSGEKLFF. In DNA, the CDR3 is TGTGCCTGGAGTGTCAAGAACAGCGGGGAAAAACTGTTTTTT.

The chain employs TRBV19 and TRBJ2-2; D unclear. This CDR3 is built from 13 residues. Germline lookup yields CDR1 LNHDA and CDR2 SQIVND (reference sequence). Trimming took 11 bases from V and 6 from J, leaving 16 bases between them. The CDR3 loop is CAASRPGPGELFF. The DNA for the CDR3 is TGTGCCGCCAGTAGGCCAGGCCCCGGGGAGCTGTTTTTT. The entire variable domain, with the rest obtained from reference TRBV19 and TRBJ2-2, is as follows: DGGITQSPKYLFRKEGQNVTLSCEQNLNHDAMYWYRQDPGQGLRLIYYSQIVNDFQKGDIAEGYSVSREKKESFPLTVTSAQKNPTAFYLCAASRPGPGELFFGEGSRLTVL.

This sequence joins TRBV5-1 and TRBJ1-1; TRBD1 is a possible D gene (5 bases). The V and J ends lost 0 bases and 1 base respectively, with 10 bases between them. This CDR3 region has 15 residues. Germline-derived CDR1 and CDR2 are SGHRS and YFSETQ. The CDR3 loop reads CASSLARAGNTEAFF. CDR3 nucleotide sequence: TGCGCCAGCAGCTTGGCCAGGGCAGGGAACACTGAAGCTTTCTTT.

The V and J genes are TRBV28 and TRBJ2-1; 10 nucleotides line up with TRBD2. V shed 6 bases and J 7 bases; nucleotides not matched to a gene: 6. CDR3 length: 14 residues. Germline CDR1 MDHEN, CDR2 SYDVKM. The CDR3 DNA reads TGTGCCAGCAGCAGAGCGGGAGGGCCTAATGAGCAGTTCTTC. This gives the protein CASSRAGGPNEQFF.

This clone has just a few counts. V is TRBV15 and J is TRBJ1-1; TRBD1 matches at 8 bases. J gave up 1 base and V 1 base, and 8 bases lay outside the gene matches. Germline loops: CDR1 LNHNV, CDR2 YYDKDF (reference sequence). The CDR3 length is 17 residues. DNA for the CDR3: TGTGCCACCAGCAGAGTCACCCGGACAGGGCAGAACACTGAAGCTTTCTTT. It specifies CATSRVTRTGQNTEAFF. The complete variable domain, with remaining parts taken from reference TRBV15 and TRBJ1-1, reads DAMVIQNPRYQVTQFGKPVTLSCSQTLNHNVMYWYQQKSSQAPKLLFHYYDKDFNNEADTPDNFQSRRPNTSFCFLDIRSPGLGDTAMYLCATSRVTRTGQNTEAFFGQGTRLTVV.

This chain links TRBV9 with TRBJ2-2; TRBD2 matches at 10 bases. The trim removed 2 bases at V and 8 bases at J, leaving 6 bases unmatched. The CDR3 consists of 15 residues. The germline gives CDR1 SGDLS, CDR2 YYNGEE. The chain's CDR3 is CASSVGTSASGELFF. The CDR3 region has the DNA TGTGCCAGCAGCGTGGGGACTAGCGCGAGTGGGGAGCTGTTTTTT.

The rearrangement uses TRBV29-1 and TRBJ2-3, with TRBD2 matching 9 bases. The CDR3 extends over 14 amino acids. In germline, CDR1 is SQVTM, CDR2 ANQGSEA. V lost 5 bases, J lost 1 base, and 4 bases stayed unmatched. The CDR3 loop reads CSVPTSGGTDTQYF. The CDR3 nucleotides are TGCAGCGTTCCGACTAGCGGCGGCACAGATACGCAGTATTTT.

The rearrangement links TRBV2 to TRBJ1-5; D is undetermined. CDR1 and CDR2 (germline): SNHLY, FYNNEI. The V end lost 2 bases, the J end lost 7 bases, and 15 bases lay between the germline ends. The CDR3 is made up of 15 amino acids. DNA for the CDR3: TGTGCCAGCAGTGAAATCGGTCAAGTTGGGCAGCCCCAGCATTTT. Its translation is CASSEIGQVGQPQHF.

This chain connects TRBV5-1 to TRBJ2-1; 8 positions agree with TRBD2. CDR1 and CDR2 (germline): SGHRS, YFSETQ. Unmatched junction bases numbered 7, after V lost 4 bases and J lost 10 bases. This CDR3 has 13 residues. DNA for the CDR3: TGCGCCAGCAGCAGCATCACTAGCGGAGAGCAGTTCTTC. Translated: CASSSITSGEQFF.

This clone was counted between two and nine times. The CDR3 DNA is TGCAGCGTTGTCCACAGGGTCGGCTATGGCTACACCTTC. This codes for CSVVHRVGYGYTF. The rearrangement uses TRBV29-1 and TRBJ1-2, with a possible D match to TRBD1 (6 bases). CDR3 size: 13 residues. V dropped 4 bases and J dropped 4 bases, with 13 bases sitting between them. Germline CDR1 reads SQVTM; CDR2 reads ANQGSEA.

The gene calls are TRBV28 and TRBJ1-2; 8 bases are shared with TRBD1. Per germline, CDR1 MDHEN and CDR2 SYDVKM. This CDR3 has 15 amino acids. With 6 bases clipped from V and 1 base from J, the junction kept 7 bases outside the gene matches. CDR3: CASRPGQAYNYGYTF. The CDR3 DNA reads as TGTGCCAGCAGGCCGGGACAGGCGTATAACTATGGCTACACCTTC.

This clone has only a few counts. The rearrangement uses TRBV10-2 and TRBJ2-7; tentatively, D is TRBD1 (6 bases). V lost 7 bases and J lost 1, with 11 bases in between. The germline V gene encodes CDR1 WSHSY and CDR2 SAAADI. There are 13 residues in the CDR3. CDR3 DNA: TGCGCCAGCATGTCGGACAGTTCCTACGAGCAGTACTTC. Translation gives CASMSDSSYEQYF.

The chain links TRBV15 to TRBJ2-7; tentative D call: TRBD1 (7 bases). CDR1 and CDR2 (germline): LNHNV, YYDKDF (reference sequence). The ends were cut back, 1 base at V and 5 bases at J, with 18 bases in the middle. The CDR3 totals 16 residues. DNA of the CDR3: TGTGCCACCAGCAGAGGAGTAGCAGGGGGGTTCGACGAGCAGTACTTC. It is translated as CATSRGVAGGFDEQYF.

V usage is TRBV23-1 and J usage is TRBJ2-1, with unresolved D. TRBV23-1 is designated an ORF whose function remains uncertain. V dropped 0 bases and J dropped 6 bases, with 6 bases sitting between them. The CDR3 loop spans 13 amino acids. The CDR3 loop is CASSQSRSNEQFF. The CDR3 nucleotides read TGCGCCAGCAGTCAATCTCGGAGCAATGAGCAGTTCTTC.

This clone has more than one count but fewer than ten. The chain links TRBV19 to TRBJ1-2; D not resolved. Germline lookup yields CDR1 LNHDA and CDR2 SQIVND (reference sequence). V gave up 5 bases and J gave up 3 bases, with 13 bases separating them. The CDR3 runs to 14 residues. CDR3 sequence (DNA): TGTGCCAGTAGTCTGGATTTTGGACACTATGGCTACACCTTC. Translation: CASSLDFGHYGYTF.

This clone was found a few times. CDR3 coding DNA: TGTGCCAGCAGCCCCGTCGGTGAGACCCAGTACTTC. Translating it yields CASSPVGETQYF. The V gene is TRBV4-2, the J gene TRBJ2-5; D unresolved. V was pared by 4 bases and J by 5 bases, with 8 bases between. CDR3 size: 12 residues. CDR1 LGHNA and CDR2 YNFKEQ come from the germline V gene.

The J gene is TRBJ2-2, the V gene TRBV5-4; D is perhaps TRBD1 (6 bases). CDR3 length: 15 residues. Trimming left V 0 bases short and J 4 bases short, with 10 bases between. Per the germline V gene, CDR1 is SGHNT and CDR2 is YYREEE (reference sequence). The CDR3 nucleotides are TGTGCCAGCAGCTTGGACAGGGAATTCACCGGGGAGCTGTTTTTT. It translates to CASSLDREFTGELFF.

The chain is built from TRBV29-1 and TRBJ1-4; D not certain. CDR1 is SQVTM, CDR2 ANQGSEA, per germline. The CDR3 has 12 residues. Trimming stripped 1 base from V and 10 bases from J, with 10 bases between. The CDR3 reads CSVEGVGGKLFF. CDR3 sequence (DNA): TGCAGCGTTGAAGGTGTTGGCGGAAAACTGTTTTTT.

The V gene is TRBV28, the J gene TRBJ2-5; 9 nucleotides align to TRBD2. Germline trimming cut 7 bases from V and 5 bases from J; bases unmatched to any gene: 14. CDR1 and CDR2 from the germline V gene are MDHEN and SYDVKM. This CDR3 has 16 residues. Written as DNA, the CDR3 is TGTGCCAGCACCCAAAGTCGCGGGAGGGCCGGTGAGACCCAGTACTTC. Protein sequence: CASTQSRGRAGETQYF.

J is TRBJ1-5 and V is TRBV7-9; 11 nucleotides agree with TRBD1. J lost 6 bases, V lost 5 bases, and 12 bases had no gene match. The CDR3 runs to 17 residues. The germline V gene has CDR1 SEHNR and CDR2 FQNEAQ (reference sequence). The CDR3, as DNA: TGTGCCAGCAGCAGGACTGGACAGGGGGCGAATGGTCAGCCCCAGCATTTT. Translating gives CASSRTGQGANGQPQHF.

The chain uses TRBV29-1 and TRBJ1-4; tentative D call: TRBD1 (5 bases). The V gene lost 3 bases and the J gene lost 5 bases, with 7 bases spanning the gap. There are 12 residues in the CDR3. Germline CDR1 SQVTM, CDR2 ANQGSEA. The CDR3 loop is CSVDKGNEKLFF. CDR3 coding DNA: TGCAGCGTTGATAAGGGGAATGAAAAACTGTTTTTT.

V usage is TRBV27 and J usage is TRBJ2-7; possibly TRBD1 for D (5 bases). The V gene lost 2 bases and the J gene lost 2 bases, with 13 bases spanning the gap. In germline, CDR1 is MNHEY, CDR2 SMNVEV (reference sequence). This CDR3 contains 15 residues. CDR3 residues: CASSLRFDRPYEQYF. The CDR3 nucleotides read TGTGCCAGCAGTTTACGATTCGACAGACCCTACGAGCAGTACTTC.

The chain recombines TRBV6-6 with TRBJ2-3, with D hard to call. The CDR3 sequence is 13 residues long. With 2 bases removed from V and 3 bases from J, the gap between germline ends came to 6 bases. CDR1 and CDR2 (germline): MNHNY, SVGAGI (reference sequence). In DNA form, the CDR3 reads TGTGCCAGCAGTTACGCAGCGACAGATACGCAGTATTTT. Translating gives CASSYAATDTQYF.

The chain employs TRBV29-1 and TRBJ2-7, with 7 bases matching TRBD1. Germline V gene sequence: CDR1 SQVTM, CDR2 ANQGSEA. The CDR3 totals 14 residues. V dropped 6 bases and J dropped 2; count of bases not matched to a gene: 10. CDR3 sequence (DNA): TGCAGCGTCGGCCGGACAGGACCTACCTACGAGCAGTACTTC. Its protein product is CSVGRTGPTYEQYF.